The clone carrying this T cell receptor (beta chain) was counted many times. Germline V gene sequence: CDR1 DFQATT, CDR2 SNEGSKA (reference sequence). There are 15 residues in the CDR3. Trimming removed 6 bases from V and 4 bases from J, with 21 bases in between. The data originate from a study of T cells of healthy individuals. TCRdb processed the 5' RACE reads anew with MiXCR; each CDR3 protein has one entry. The table lists tens of thousands of distinct CDR3 sequences, 15% to 20% of them singletons. The source is a human donor in good health. The chain recombines TRBV20-1 with TRBJ1-1, with D possibly matching TRBD1 (5 bases). In DNA, the CDR3 is TGCAGTGCGGACCTCCTGGCTCCTGGGGGCACTGAAGCTTTCTTT. It is translated as CSADLLAPGGTEAFF.